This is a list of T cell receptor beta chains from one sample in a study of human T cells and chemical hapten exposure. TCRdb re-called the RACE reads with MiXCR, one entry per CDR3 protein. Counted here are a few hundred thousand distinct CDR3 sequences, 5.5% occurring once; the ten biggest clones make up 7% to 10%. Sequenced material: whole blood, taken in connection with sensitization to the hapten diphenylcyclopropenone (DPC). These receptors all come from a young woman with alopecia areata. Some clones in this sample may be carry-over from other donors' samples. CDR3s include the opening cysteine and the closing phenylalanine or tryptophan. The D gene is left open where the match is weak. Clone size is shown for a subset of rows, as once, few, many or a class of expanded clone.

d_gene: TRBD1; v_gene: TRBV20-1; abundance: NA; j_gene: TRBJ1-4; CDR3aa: CSARDMARGNEKLFF; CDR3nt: TGCAGTGCTAGAGATATGGCCAGGGGGAATGAAAAACTGTTTTTT
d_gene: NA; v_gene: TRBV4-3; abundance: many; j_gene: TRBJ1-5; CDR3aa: CASSQDPPGLSSNQPQHF; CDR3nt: TGCGCCAGCAGCCAAGATCCGCCAGGGCTAAGTAGCAATCAGCCCCAGCATTTT
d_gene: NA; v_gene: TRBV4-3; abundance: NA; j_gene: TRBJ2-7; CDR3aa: CASSQYKGPYEQYF; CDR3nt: TGCGCCAGCAGCCAATATAAGGGCCCCTACGAGCAGTACTTC
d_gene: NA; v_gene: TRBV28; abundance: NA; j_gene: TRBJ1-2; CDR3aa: CASRQSGQFWTGYTF; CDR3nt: TGTGCCAGCAGGCAATCAGGACAGTTTTGGACTGGCTACACCTTC
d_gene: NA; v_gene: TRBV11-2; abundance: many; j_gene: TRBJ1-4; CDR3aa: CASSLRGGEKLFF; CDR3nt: TGTGCCAGCAGCTTAAGGGGTGGTGAAAAACTGTTTTTT
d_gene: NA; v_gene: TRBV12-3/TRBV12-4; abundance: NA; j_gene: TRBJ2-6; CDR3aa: CASSYMAGANVLTF; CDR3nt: TGTGCCAGCAGTTACATGGCCGGGGCCAACGTCCTGACTTTC
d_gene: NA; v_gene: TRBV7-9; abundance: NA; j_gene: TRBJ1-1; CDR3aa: CASSSIRVMNTEAFF; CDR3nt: TGTGCCAGCAGCTCTATCAGGGTTATGAACACTGAAGCTTTCTTT
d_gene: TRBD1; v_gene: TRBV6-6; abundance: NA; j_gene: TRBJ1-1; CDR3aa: CASSYNRGRAFF; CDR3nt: TGTGCCAGCAGTTACAACAGGGGGAGAGCTTTCTTT
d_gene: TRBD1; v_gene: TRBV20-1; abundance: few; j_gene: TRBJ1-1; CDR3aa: CSARVAGTGGNTEAFF; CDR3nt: TGCAGTGCTAGAGTTGCGGGGACAGGGGGGAACACTGAAGCTTTCTTT
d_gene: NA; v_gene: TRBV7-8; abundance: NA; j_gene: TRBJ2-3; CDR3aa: CASSLESRTEEGRDTQYF; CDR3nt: TGTGCCAGCAGCTTAGAGTCGCGAACTGAGGAGGGCAGAGATACGCAGTATTTT
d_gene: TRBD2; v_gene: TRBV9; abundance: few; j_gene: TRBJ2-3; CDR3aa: CASTVSLAGRDTQYF; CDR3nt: TGTGCCAGCACCGTTAGCCTAGCGGGGAGAGATACGCAGTATTTT